The 6 T cell receptor beta chains given below trace back to one sample, sequenced in a study of shared clonotypes between healthy human individuals. CD8 cells classed as naive were CD45RO-negative and positively selected for CCR7, excluding terminally differentiated effector memory CD45RA+ cells. Data came from immunoSEQ multiplex PCR; TCRdb stores just in-frame clones and leaves some out. The table lists hundreds of thousands of clones, around 95% of them singletons. The specimen sequenced was naive CD8+ T cells sorted from blood. Receptors were obtained from a woman aged 30 to 39 in good health.

The V call is TRBV13, the J call TRBJ2-5; D unresolved. The CDR3 covers 13 residues. Germline-derived CDR1 and CDR2 are PRHDT and FYEKMQ (reference sequence). The V gene lost 1 base and the J gene lost 5 bases, with 8 bases spanning the gap. The CDR3 is CASSLDSVETQYF. The CDR3 region has the DNA TGTGCCAGCAGCTTAGACTCGGTGGAGACCCAGTACTTC. The entire variable domain, with the rest obtained from reference TRBV13 and TRBJ2-5, is as follows: AAGVIQSPRHLIKEKRETATLKCYPIPRHDTVYWYQQGPGQDPQFLISFYEKMQSDKGSIPDRFSAQQFSDYHSELNMSSLELGDSALYFCASSLDSVETQYFGPGTRLLVL.

The rearrangement links TRBV5-1 to TRBJ2-2; D is perhaps TRBD1 or TRBD2 (5 bases each). The germline CDR1 and CDR2 sequences are SGHRS and YFSETQ. The CDR3 is 14 amino acids. Trimming removed 3 bases at V and 6 bases at J, with 12 bases between. The CDR3 loop reads CASSYSRESGELFF. The CDR3 DNA sequence: TGCGCCAGCAGCTACTCCAGGGAGTCCGGGGAGCTGTTTTTT.

In its sample, this clone was seen a few times. The V and J genes are TRBV14 and TRBJ1-1; 7 bases match TRBD1. Per the germline V gene, CDR1 is SGHDN and CDR2 is FVKESK. CDR3 length: 16 residues. V gave up 3 bases and J gave up 2 bases; unmatched junction bases: 9. The CDR3 here is CASSHTGAGSNTEAFF. For the CDR3, the DNA is TGTGCCAGCAGCCACACAGGGGCGGGAAGCAACACTGAAGCTTTCTTT.

This clone was detected once. This rearrangement joins TRBV7-2 to TRBJ1-5, with TRBD1 as a possible D gene (5 bases). With 1 base removed from V and 0 bases from J, the gap between germline ends came to 13 bases. This CDR3 has 17 residues. Germline loops: CDR1 SGHTA, CDR2 FQGNSA. The CDR3 sequence is CASSLGGSSYSNQPQHF. The CDR3 coding sequence is TGTGCCAGCAGCTTAGGGGGGAGTTCGTATAGCAATCAGCCCCAGCATTTT.

The gene calls are TRBV13 and TRBJ2-1, with 12 bases that match TRBD2. The length of the CDR3 is 17 residues. V shed 3 bases, J shed 6 bases, and the junction held 9 bases outside the gene matches. Germline V gene lookup returns CDR1 PRHDT and CDR2 FYEKMQ (reference sequence). The CDR3 sequence is CASSFIVATSGSNEQFF. In DNA form, the CDR3 reads TGTGCCAGCAGCTTCATTGTTGCGACTAGCGGGAGCAATGAGCAGTTCTTC.

The rearrangement uses TRBV7-2 and TRBJ2-1; D unresolved. V lost 4 bases, J lost 1 base, and 8 bases lay in between. CDR1 and CDR2 from the germline V gene are SGHTA and FQGNSA. The CDR3 has 14 amino acids. The CDR3 sequence is CASSSIPSYNEQFF. The CDR3 bases are TGTGCCAGCAGCTCCATACCTTCCTACAATGAGCAGTTCTTC.